This TCR beta chain was retrieved from a study of T cell responses to AZD1222 COVID-19 vaccine. With respect to this clone: The same CDR3 can be traced to other DNA sequences in this sample.

The repertoire was sequenced with immunoSEQ multiplex PCR; TCRdb's copy has only in-frame clones and lacks some. The sample shows around 140,000 clones, 75% to 85% of them seen only once. Germline CDR1 is KGHDR and CDR2 is SFDVKD. The V segment lost 4 bases and the J segment 1 base; nucleotides outside the gene matches: 4. This CDR3 is 15 amino acids long. This chain joins TRBV24-1 and TRBJ1-1; 8 bases line up with TRBD1. The source material was peripheral blood, sampled 28 days after the second dose of the MenACWY control vaccine. The TCR originated in an adult who received the MenACWY meningococcal vaccine as a control. The DNA of the CDR3 is TGTGCCACCAGTGACCCGGGGACAGGGAACACTGAAGCTTTCTTT. Translated: CATSDPGTGNTEAFF.